The 28 T cell receptor beta chains below all came from one sample that was sequenced in a study of blood T cell repertoires in COVID-19 (dated by TCRdb to the early 2020s). Library method: the immunoSEQ multiplex PCR assay. TCRdb's version of the immuneACCESS table is confined to in-frame rearrangements and falls short of the full clone set. An unresolved V gene accounts for under half of the shortfall where checked; the remainder is of unknown origin. The sample yields 150,000 to 200,000 clones; 88% were counted once. 4% to 5.5% of the sample is held by the ten biggest clonotypes. The sequencing input was peripheral blood. These receptors all stem from a human donor in a cohort sampled during active COVID-19.

This clone was seen a single time. The gene calls are TRBV9 and TRBJ2-1; 13 bases are a match to TRBD2. The V gene's germline CDR1 is SGDLS and CDR2 YYNGEE. With V trimmed by 4 bases and J by 7 bases, 8 bases remained unmatched. CDR3 length equals 16 residues. The CDR3 nucleotides are TGTGCCAGCAGCACCTCCTCGGGACTAGCGGGGAATGAGCAGTTCTTC. As protein: CASSTSSGLAGNEQFF.

The chain links TRBV5-5 to TRBJ2-5, with a possible D match to TRBD2 (5 bases). Germline values: CDR1 SGHKS, CDR2 YYEKEE (reference sequence). The CDR3 is made up of 12 amino acids. V was pared by 1 base and J by 5 bases, with 6 bases between. The CDR3 nucleotides are TGTGCCAGCAGCTTGAGGGAGGAGACCCAGTACTTC. Its protein is CASSLREETQYF.

The chain carries TRBV27 and TRBJ1-2; D might be TRBD1 (5 bases). Trimming pared 2 bases from V and 4 bases from J, leaving 8 bases between. The CDR3 is 13 amino acids. Germline V lookup: CDR1 MNHEY, CDR2 SMNVEV (reference sequence). The CDR3 nucleotides read TGTGCCAGCAGTTTAGGCGGGACCTATGGCTACACCTTC. Its translation: CASSLGGTYGYTF.

V gene TRBV19 combines with J gene TRBJ1-1; 7 positions agree with TRBD1. This CDR3 contains 14 residues. CDR1 is LNHDA and CDR2 is SQIVND in the germline V gene (reference sequence). V shed 3 bases, J shed 0 bases, and the junction held 1 base outside the gene matches. The CDR3 sequence: CASSMTGLNTEAFF. The CDR3 DNA reads as TGTGCCAGTAGTATGACAGGGCTGAACACTGAAGCTTTCTTT.

The chain recombines TRBV5-4 with TRBJ2-3; possibly TRBD2 for D (5 bases). Germline-derived CDR1 and CDR2 are SGHNT and YYREEE (reference sequence). Trimming removed 0 bases from V and 3 bases from J, with 8 bases in between. This CDR3 has 14 residues. The chain's CDR3 is CASSLGGQTDTQYF. In DNA form, the CDR3 reads TGTGCCAGCAGCTTGGGAGGGCAGACAGATACGCAGTATTTT.

This clone was picked up one time. The chain combines TRBV6-6 with TRBJ1-2; D is perhaps TRBD1 (5 bases). CDR3 size: 14 residues. Trimming cost V 6 bases and J 4 bases, with 15 bases left between them. CDR1 is MNHNY and CDR2 is SVGAGI in the germline V gene (reference sequence). The CDR3 sequence: CASSQGARSYGYTF. The CDR3 nucleotides read TGTGCCAGCAGCCAAGGGGCCAGGTCCTATGGCTACACCTTC.

The chain combines TRBV9 with TRBJ1-5; no clear D. This CDR3 contains 14 residues. Germline CDR1 reads SGDLS; CDR2 reads YYNGEE. V lost 3 bases to trimming and J lost 5 bases, with 12 bases between them. CDR3 DNA sequence: TGTGCCAGCAGCGGCGGGTCGCGTTATCAGCCCCAGCATTTT. Protein product: CASSGGSRYQPQHF.

The chain links TRBV4-3 to TRBJ2-6; the D is unclear. Germline loops: CDR1 LGHNA, CDR2 YSLEER. Between the trimmed V and J ends, which lost 1 base and 1 base, there was a span of 5 bases. The CDR3 totals 15 residues. Written as DNA, the CDR3 is TGCGCCAGCAGCCAAGCCCTATCTGGGGCCAACGTCCTGACTTTC. Protein product: CASSQALSGANVLTF.

This chain connects TRBV10-2 to TRBJ2-7, with D perhaps matching TRBD2 (5 bases). The V end was cut by 0 bases, the J end by 9 bases, with 9 bases between. This CDR3 contains 12 residues. Per the germline V gene, CDR1 is WSHSY and CDR2 is SAAADI. As DNA, the CDR3 is TGCGCCAGCAGTGAGTCGCGGGTAGGGCAGTACTTC. As protein: CASSESRVGQYF.

The table lists this clone with a few counts. The chain is built from TRBV19 and TRBJ1-1, with unresolved D. Germline V gene data show CDR1 as LNHDA and CDR2 as SQIVND (reference sequence). V was cut by 3 bases and J by 1 base, with 15 bases left in between. This CDR3 has 16 residues. The CDR3 DNA is TGTGCCAGTAGTATTTTAGGCAGGCCGGAGAACACTGAAGCTTTCTTT. This codes for CASSILGRPENTEAFF.

This rearrangement joins TRBV10-3 to TRBJ2-3, with a weak D call TRBD1 (7 bases). The length of the CDR3 is 15 residues. Trimming stripped 11 bases from V and 0 bases from J, with 18 bases between. The V gene's germline CDR1 is ENHRY and CDR2 SYGVKD. CDR3 in amino acids: CAATGGQKSTDTQYF. The CDR3 DNA reads as TGTGCCGCCACCGGGGGACAGAAGAGCACAGATACGCAGTATTTT.

This chain uses TRBV5-1 with TRBJ1-1; 9 bases map to TRBD1. Germline CDR1 reads SGHRS; CDR2 reads YFSETQ. V shed 3 bases and J 4 bases; nucleotides not matched to a gene: 10. The CDR3 runs to 16 residues. The CDR3 reads CASSYLSTGGSTEAFF. CDR3 in DNA: TGCGCCAGCAGCTACCTGTCGACAGGGGGGAGCACTGAAGCTTTCTTT.

This clone occurred once. V usage is TRBV11-2 and J usage is TRBJ2-1; no definite D call. V was clipped by 1 base and J by 0 bases, with 7 bases between them. Germline V lookup: CDR1 SGHAT, CDR2 FQNNGV. This CDR3 has 15 residues. CDR3 DNA: TGTGCCAGCAGCTTAGTTGAGAGCTCCTACAATGAGCAGTTCTTC. Its translation: CASSLVESSYNEQFF. The complete variable domain, with remaining parts taken from reference TRBV11-2 and TRBJ2-1, reads EAGVAQSPRYKIIEKRQSVAFWCNPISGHATLYWYQQILGQGPKLLIQFQNNGVVDDSQLPKDRFSAERLKGVDSTLKIQPAKLEDSAVYLCASSLVESSYNEQFFGPGTRLTVL.

The rearrangement joins TRBV6-5 to TRBJ2-4; D gene uncertain. This CDR3 has 12 residues. In germline, CDR1 is MNHEY, CDR2 SVGAGI. Between the trimmed V and J ends, which lost 8 bases and 1 base, there was a span of 6 bases. The DNA of the CDR3 is TGTGCCAGCTCTCGGGCCAAAAACATTCAGTACTTC. This gives the protein CASSRAKNIQYF.

The chain employs TRBV25-1 and TRBJ2-7, with TRBD1 identical over 8 bases. Germline V gene data show CDR1 as MGHDK and CDR2 as SYGVNS. The CDR3 contains 14 residues. V was clipped by 7 bases and J by 5 bases; unmatched bases: 10. The CDR3 reads CASTKGRGLHEQYF. The DNA for the CDR3 is TGTGCCAGCACCAAGGGCAGGGGGCTCCACGAGCAGTACTTC.

The chain joins TRBV3-1 (or the pseudogene TRBV3-2) to TRBJ2-7; 9 bases map to TRBD1. The CDR3 runs to 14 residues. CDR1 and CDR2 (germline): LGHDT, YNNKEL (reference sequence). Unmatched junction bases numbered 3, after V lost 3 bases and J lost 3 bases. The CDR3 reads CASSHGTGRYEQYF. The CDR3 DNA is TGTGCCAGCAGCCACGGGACAGGGCGCTACGAGCAGTACTTC.

V is TRBV14 and J is TRBJ2-7, with D possibly TRBD2 on 5 matching bases. V was clipped by 3 bases and J by 2 bases, with 17 bases between them. Germline lookup yields CDR1 SGHDN and CDR2 FVKESK. The CDR3 sequence is 16 residues long. DNA of the CDR3: TGTGCCAGCAGCCAGGATGCCCCCGGGATTGCCTACGAGCAGTACTTC. As protein: CASSQDAPGIAYEQYF.

The V gene is TRBV10-2, the J gene TRBJ2-5, with D perhaps matching TRBD1 (6 bases). CDR1 and CDR2 (germline): WSHSY, SAAADI. V was shortened by 0 bases and J by 7 bases, with 9 bases between the two germline ends. This CDR3 comprises 13 residues. Here the CDR3 reads CASSESETGTQYF. DNA for the CDR3: TGCGCCAGCAGTGAGTCGGAGACAGGGACCCAGTACTTC.

This clone is a singleton in its sample. The chain carries TRBV27 and TRBJ2-3; 8 bases map to TRBD2. The ends lost 4 bases at V and 6 bases at J; junction bases unmatched: 9. The CDR3 covers 15 residues. Looked up from germline, CDR1 is MNHEY and CDR2 is SMNVEV (reference sequence). Here the CDR3 DNA reads TGTGCCAGCAGTTCCTACGGGACTAGAGCTGATACGCAGTATTTT. This gives the protein CASSSYGTRADTQYF.

This clone was recorded once. The chain uses TRBV14 and TRBJ2-5; D perhaps matches TRBD1 (5 bases). Germline V gene sequence: CDR1 SGHDN, CDR2 FVKESK. V lost 0 bases and J lost 12, with 14 bases in between. This CDR3 comprises 13 residues. The CDR3: CASSQDLGAPEYF. The CDR3 coding sequence is TGTGCCAGCAGCCAAGATCTTGGGGCACCGGAGTACTTC.

The CDR3 loop is CASSLGGGNTQYF. DNA for the CDR3: TGTGCCAGCAGCTTAGGAGGGGGAAATACGCAGTATTTT. The chain is built from TRBV7-8 and TRBJ2-3; D is possibly TRBD1 (6 bases). The V end was cut by 1 base, the J end by 7 bases, with 9 bases between. This CDR3 contains 13 residues. Germline assignment: CDR1 SGHVS and CDR2 FQNEAQ. Using reference TRBV7-8 and TRBJ2-3 for the parts outside the CDR3, the full variable domain is GAGVSQSPRYKVAKRGQDVALRCDPISGHVSLFWYQQALGQGPEFLTYFQNEAQLDKSGLPSDRFFAERPEGSVSTLKIQRTQQEDSAVYLCASSLGGGNTQYFGPGTRLTVL.

V gene TRBV5-8 combines with J gene TRBJ1-5; D is unclear. The V gene lost 0 bases and the J gene lost 9 bases, with 10 bases spanning the gap. The germline CDR1 and CDR2 sequences are SGHTS and YDEGEE. The CDR3 loop spans 13 amino acids. The CDR3 region is CASSLGPGWPQHF. The CDR3 DNA reads TGTGCCAGCAGCTTGGGGCCGGGTTGGCCCCAGCATTTT.

This chain links TRBV5-6 with TRBJ2-3, with 9 bases fitting TRBD1. The V gene end was trimmed by 3 bases and the J gene end by 6 bases; junction bases not matched to a gene: 8. Germline-derived CDR1 and CDR2 are SGHDT and YYEEEE. CDR3 length: 15 residues. The DNA for the CDR3 is TGTGCCAGCAGCTCTGGGGGACAGGGAGTCGATACGCAGTATTTT. Encoded protein: CASSSGGQGVDTQYF.

The CDR3 DNA is TGCAGCGTAGACGGGACAGGCTCTAACTATGGCTACACCTTC. It encodes CSVDGTGSNYGYTF. This chain links TRBV29-1 with TRBJ1-2; 8 nucleotides line up with TRBD1. This CDR3 contains 14 residues. Germline-derived CDR1 and CDR2 are SQVTM and ANQGSEA. Trimming at V came to 6 bases and at J to 0 bases, leaving 6 bases not matched to a gene.

The J gene is TRBJ2-5, the V gene TRBV18; no firm D call. CDR1 and CDR2 (germline): KGHSH, LQKENI. The V end was cut by 1 base, the J end by 4 bases, with 4 bases between. The CDR3 runs 12 residues. The CDR3 coding sequence is TGTGCCAGCTCACCACGAGGAGAGACCCAGTACTTC. It codes for CASSPRGETQYF.

This chain links TRBV6-2 or TRBV6-3 with TRBJ1-1; D is possibly TRBD1 (6 bases). Trimming pared 0 bases from V and 6 bases from J, leaving 14 bases between. The CDR3 is made up of 15 amino acids. Germline V CDR1 and CDR2: MNHEY, SVGEGT. The CDR3 bases are TGTGCCAGCAGTTACTCGGCAGGGGATCCTTCTGAAGCTTTCTTT. Translated: CASSYSAGDPSEAFF.

The chain combines TRBV28 with TRBJ2-7, with a tentative D call TRBD2 (5 bases). This CDR3 contains 15 residues. Trimming took 5 bases from V and 0 from J, leaving 14 bases between them. Germline lookup yields CDR1 MDHEN and CDR2 SYDVKM. The CDR3 is CASSAPSQSSYEQYF. The CDR3 coding sequence is TGTGCCAGCAGTGCACCTAGCCAAAGCTCCTACGAGCAGTACTTC.

The chain joins TRBV10-3 to TRBJ2-3, with a tentative D call TRBD2 (6 bases). CDR3 length: 15 amino acids. Germline CDR1 is ENHRY and CDR2 is SYGVKD. Trimming pared 3 bases from V and 1 base from J, leaving 11 bases between. Written as DNA, the CDR3 is TGTGCCATCAGTGAAGGAGGGGTCCGCACAGATACGCAGTATTTT. As protein: CAISEGGVRTDTQYF.